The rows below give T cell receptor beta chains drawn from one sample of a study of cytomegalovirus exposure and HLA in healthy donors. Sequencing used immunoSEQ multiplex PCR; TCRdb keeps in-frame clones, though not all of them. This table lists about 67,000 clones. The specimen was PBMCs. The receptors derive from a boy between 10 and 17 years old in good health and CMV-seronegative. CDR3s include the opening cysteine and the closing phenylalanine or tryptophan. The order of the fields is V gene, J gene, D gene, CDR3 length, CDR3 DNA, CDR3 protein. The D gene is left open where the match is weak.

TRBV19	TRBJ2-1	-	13	TGTGCCAGTATCCAGAGAGGGAGAGATGAGCAGTTCTTC	CASIQRGRDEQFF
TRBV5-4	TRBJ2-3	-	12	TGTGCCAGCAGCCCCGGGACAGATACGCAGTATTTT	CASSPGTDTQYF
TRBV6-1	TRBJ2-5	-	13	TGTGCCAGCAGCCAGACATTACAAGAGACCCAGTACTTC	CASSQTLQETQYF
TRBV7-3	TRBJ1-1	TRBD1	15	TGTGCCAGCAGCTTAATGGGACAGGGGAACACTGAAGCTTTCTTT	CASSLMGQGNTEAFF
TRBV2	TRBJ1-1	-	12	TGTGCCAGCATGACTGGGAACACTGAAGCTTTCTTT	CASMTGNTEAFF
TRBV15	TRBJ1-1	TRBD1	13	TGTGCCACCAGCGTACACGACAGGGTAGAAGCTTTCTTT	CATSVHDRVEAFF
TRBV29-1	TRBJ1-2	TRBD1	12	TGCGTCTCGGAGGGGGCCCAGGGCGGCTACACCTTC	CVSEGAQGGYTF
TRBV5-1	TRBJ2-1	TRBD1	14	TGCGCCAGCAGTACAGGACAGGGGGCAAATGAGCAGTTCTTC	CASSTGQGANEQFF
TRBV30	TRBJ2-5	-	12	TGTGCCTCCGCGGCAGGGCAAGAGACCCAGTACTTC	CASAAGQETQYF
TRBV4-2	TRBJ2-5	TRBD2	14	TGTGCCAGCAGCCAAGTAGGCGGGGGGGCCGGGCAGTACTTC	CASSQVGGGAGQYF
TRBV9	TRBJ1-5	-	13	TGTGCCAGCAGCCCAGGAGGGTACCAGCCCCAGCATTTT	CASSPGGYQPQHF
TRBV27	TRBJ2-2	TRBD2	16	TGTGCCAGCAGCTCTCTACCGGGACTAGAAGGCGGGGAGCTGTTTTTT	CASSSLPGLEGGELFF
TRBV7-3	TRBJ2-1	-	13	TGTGCCAGCAGCTTACTAAGCGGCAATGAGCAGTTCTTC	CASSLLSGNEQFF
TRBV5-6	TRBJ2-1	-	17	TGTGCCAGCAGCTTGCTTAGACTCAACCGACGGGACAATGAGCAGTTCTTC	CASSLLRLNRRDNEQFF
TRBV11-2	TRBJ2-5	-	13	TGTGCCAGCACCTCCGAGGCAGCGGAGACCCAGTACTTC	CASTSEAAETQYF